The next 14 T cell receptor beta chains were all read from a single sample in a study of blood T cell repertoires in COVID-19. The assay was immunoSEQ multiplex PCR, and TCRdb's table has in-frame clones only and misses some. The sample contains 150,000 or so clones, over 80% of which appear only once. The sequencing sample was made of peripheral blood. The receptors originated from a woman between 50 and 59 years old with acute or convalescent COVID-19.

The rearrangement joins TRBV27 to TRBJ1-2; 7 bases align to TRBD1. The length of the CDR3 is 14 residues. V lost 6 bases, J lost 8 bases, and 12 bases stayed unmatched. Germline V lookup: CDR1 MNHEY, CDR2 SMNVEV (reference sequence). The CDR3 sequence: CASRPDRAAGGYTF. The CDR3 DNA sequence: TGTGCCAGCAGACCTGACAGGGCGGCGGGAGGCTACACCTTC.

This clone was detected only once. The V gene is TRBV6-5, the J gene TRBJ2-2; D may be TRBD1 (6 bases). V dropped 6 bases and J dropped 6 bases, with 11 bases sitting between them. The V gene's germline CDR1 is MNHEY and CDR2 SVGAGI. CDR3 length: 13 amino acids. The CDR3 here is CASSLQGPGELFF. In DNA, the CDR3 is TGTGCCAGCAGCTTACAGGGCCCCGGGGAGCTGTTTTTT.

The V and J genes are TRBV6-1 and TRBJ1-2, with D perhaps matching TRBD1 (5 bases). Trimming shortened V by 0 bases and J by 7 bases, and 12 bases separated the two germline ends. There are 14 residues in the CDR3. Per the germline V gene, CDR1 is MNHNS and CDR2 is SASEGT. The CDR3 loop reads CASSEASQGGGYTF. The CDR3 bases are TGTGCCAGCAGTGAAGCGAGCCAGGGCGGTGGCTACACCTTC.

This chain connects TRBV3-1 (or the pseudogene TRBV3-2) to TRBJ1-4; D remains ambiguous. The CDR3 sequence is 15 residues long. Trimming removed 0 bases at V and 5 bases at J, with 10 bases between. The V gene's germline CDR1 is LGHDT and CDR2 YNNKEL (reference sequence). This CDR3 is CASSQEGHSNEKLFF. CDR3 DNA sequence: TGTGCCAGCAGCCAAGAGGGCCACTCAAATGAAAAACTGTTTTTT.

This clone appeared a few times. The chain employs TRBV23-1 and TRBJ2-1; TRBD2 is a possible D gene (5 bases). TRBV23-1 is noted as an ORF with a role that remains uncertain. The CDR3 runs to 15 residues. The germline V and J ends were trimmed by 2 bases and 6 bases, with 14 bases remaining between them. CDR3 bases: TGCGCCAGCAGTCAACTCCGGGCGGGCAGCAATGAGCAGTTCTTC. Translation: CASSQLRAGSNEQFF.

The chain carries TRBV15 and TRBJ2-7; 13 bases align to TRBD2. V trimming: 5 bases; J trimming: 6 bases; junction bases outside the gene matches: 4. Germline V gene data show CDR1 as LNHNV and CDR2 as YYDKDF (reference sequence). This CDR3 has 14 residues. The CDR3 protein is CATSPRTSGGEQYF. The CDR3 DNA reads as TGTGCCACCAGCCCCCGGACTAGCGGGGGCGAGCAGTACTTC.

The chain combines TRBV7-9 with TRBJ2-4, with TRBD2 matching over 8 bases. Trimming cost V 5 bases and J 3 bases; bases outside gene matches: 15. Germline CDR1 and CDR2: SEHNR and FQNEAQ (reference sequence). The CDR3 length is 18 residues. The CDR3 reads CASSIGYGREGGKNIQYF. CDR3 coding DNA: TGTGCCAGCAGCATAGGTTACGGGAGGGAAGGTGGCAAAAACATTCAGTACTTC.

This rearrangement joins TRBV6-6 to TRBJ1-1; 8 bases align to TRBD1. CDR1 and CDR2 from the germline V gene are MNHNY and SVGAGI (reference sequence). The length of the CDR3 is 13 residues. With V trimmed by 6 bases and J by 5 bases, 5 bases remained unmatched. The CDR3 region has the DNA TGTGCCAGCAGGGACAGGGAAAGTACTGAAGCTTTCTTT. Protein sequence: CASRDRESTEAFF.

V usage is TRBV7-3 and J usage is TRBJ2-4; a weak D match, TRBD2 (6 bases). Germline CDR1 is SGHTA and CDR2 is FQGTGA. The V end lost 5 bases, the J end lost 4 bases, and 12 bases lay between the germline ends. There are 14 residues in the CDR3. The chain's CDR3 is CASSAGGSKNIQYF. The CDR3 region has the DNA TGTGCCAGCAGCGCCGGGGGTTCGAAAAACATTCAGTACTTC.

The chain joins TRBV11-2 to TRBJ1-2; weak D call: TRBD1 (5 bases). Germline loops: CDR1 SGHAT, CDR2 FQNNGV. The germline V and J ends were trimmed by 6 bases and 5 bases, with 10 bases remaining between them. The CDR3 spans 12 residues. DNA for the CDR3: TGTGCCAGCAGGGGGCAGAGATATGGCTACACCTTC. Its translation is CASRGQRYGYTF.

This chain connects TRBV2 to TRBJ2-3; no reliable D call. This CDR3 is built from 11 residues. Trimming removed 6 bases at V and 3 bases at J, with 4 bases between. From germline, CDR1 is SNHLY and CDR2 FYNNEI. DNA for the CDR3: TGTGCCAGCAGCTCGACAGATACGCAGTATTTT. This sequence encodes CASSSTDTQYF.

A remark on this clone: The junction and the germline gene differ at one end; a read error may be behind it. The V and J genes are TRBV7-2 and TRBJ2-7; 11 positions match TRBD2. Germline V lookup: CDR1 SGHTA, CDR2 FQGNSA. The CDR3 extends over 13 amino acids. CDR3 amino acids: CASSLTGTSGSHF. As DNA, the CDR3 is TGTGCCAGCAGCTTGACCGGGACTAGCGGATCTCACTTC.

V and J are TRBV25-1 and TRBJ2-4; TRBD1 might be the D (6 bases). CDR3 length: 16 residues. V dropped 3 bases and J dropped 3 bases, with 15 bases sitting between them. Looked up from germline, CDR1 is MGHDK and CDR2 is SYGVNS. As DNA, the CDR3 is TGTGCCAGCAGTGACCAATACAGGGACGGCAAAAACATTCAGTACTTC. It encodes CASSDQYRDGKNIQYF. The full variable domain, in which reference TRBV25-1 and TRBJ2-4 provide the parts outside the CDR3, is EADIYQTPRYLVIGTGKKITLECSQTMGHDKMYWYQQDPGMELHLIHYSYGVNSTEKGDLSSESTVSRIRTEHFPLTLESARPSHTSQYLCASSDQYRDGKNIQYFGAGTRLSVL.

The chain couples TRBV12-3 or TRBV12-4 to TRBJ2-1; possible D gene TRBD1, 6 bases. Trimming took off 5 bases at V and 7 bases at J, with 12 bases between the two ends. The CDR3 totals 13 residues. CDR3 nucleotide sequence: TGTGCCAGCAGTCTCGGACAGAGGAATGAGCAGTTCTTC. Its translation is CASSLGQRNEQFF.